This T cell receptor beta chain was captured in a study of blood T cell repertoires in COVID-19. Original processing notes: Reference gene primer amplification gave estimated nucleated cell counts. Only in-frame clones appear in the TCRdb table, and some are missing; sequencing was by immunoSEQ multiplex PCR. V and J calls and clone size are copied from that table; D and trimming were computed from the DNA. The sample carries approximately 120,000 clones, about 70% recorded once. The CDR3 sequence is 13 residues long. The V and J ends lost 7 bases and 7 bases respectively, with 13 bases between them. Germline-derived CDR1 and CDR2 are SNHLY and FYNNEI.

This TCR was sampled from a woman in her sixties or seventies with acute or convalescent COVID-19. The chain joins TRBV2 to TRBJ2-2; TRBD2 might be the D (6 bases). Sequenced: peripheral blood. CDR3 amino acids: CASTWGEGGELFF. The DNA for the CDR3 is TGTGCCAGCACCTGGGGGGAAGGCGGGGAGCTGTTTTTT. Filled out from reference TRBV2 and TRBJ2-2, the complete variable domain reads EPEVTQTPSHQVTQMGQEVILRCVPISNHLYFYWYRQILGQKVEFLVSFYNNEISEKSEIFDDQFSVERPDGSNFTLKIRSTKLEDSAMYFCASTWGEGGELFFGEGSRLTVL.